These 27 T cell receptor beta chains originate from one sample sequenced in a study of Ad26.COV2.S vaccination and SARS-CoV-2 variants. Specified treatment: around 19 received Ad26.COV2.S at low or high dose, single or two shots; five or six received placebo; per-sample allocation not given. Vaccine and placebo recipients were sampled on day 63 after the first injection. Some clones are missing from TCRdb's copy, which holds only in-frame ones; the method was immunoSEQ multiplex PCR. The sample includes hundreds of thousands of clones, approximately 90% of them seen just once. This material consisted of peripheral blood, taken in a trial of Ad26.COV2.S vaccine versus placebo. All receptors come from a person aged 18 to 65 who received the Ad26.COV2.S COVID-19 vaccine or a placebo.

This sequence joins TRBV5-5 and TRBJ2-4, with TRBD2 matching 9 bases. The trim removed 1 base at V and 2 bases at J, leaving 13 bases unmatched. This CDR3 has 19 residues. CDR1 is SGHKS and CDR2 is YYEKEE in the germline V gene (reference sequence). The CDR3 sequence: CASSLIFRVAGDPKNIQYF. CDR3 nucleotides: TGTGCCAGCAGCTTGATCTTCCGGGTAGCGGGGGACCCCAAAAACATTCAGTACTTC.

The chain carries TRBV10-1 and TRBJ2-2, with D unclear. CDR1 WNHNN and CDR2 SYGVQD come from the germline V gene (reference sequence). Trimming took off 1 base at V and 4 bases at J, with 7 bases between the two ends. The CDR3 has 14 amino acids. CDR3 DNA: TGCGCCAGCAGTGAGTACACATTCACCGGGGAGCTGTTTTTT. Protein: CASSEYTFTGELFF.

Worth noting for this clone: The same CDR3 is also encoded by other DNA sequences in this sample. The chain recombines TRBV7-9 with TRBJ1-1; D is unresolved. CDR1 and CDR2 (germline): SEHNR, FQNEAQ (reference sequence). Trimming took off 1 base at V and 7 bases at J, with 7 bases between the two ends. This CDR3 is 12 amino acids long. The CDR3 here is CASSLGGSEAFF. The CDR3 DNA reads TGTGCCAGCAGCTTAGGCGGCAGTGAAGCTTTCTTT.

Details on this clone: A much bigger clone sits one base away, suggesting this may be a read error. V gene TRBV5-6 combines with J gene TRBJ2-7, with 10 nucleotides matching TRBD1. The germline V gene encodes CDR1 SGHDT and CDR2 YYEEEE. The CDR3 length is 14 residues. The junction had 1 base not matched to a gene; V was cut back by 3 bases and J by 1 base. DNA of the CDR3: TGTGCCAGCAGCTGGGACAGGGGATCCTACGAGCAGTACTTC. It is translated as CASSWDRGSYEQYF.

This chain joins TRBV28 and TRBJ2-2, with 12 bases aligning to TRBD2. V was clipped by 6 bases and J by 0 bases; unmatched bases: 11. Per germline, CDR1 MDHEN and CDR2 SYDVKM. The CDR3 loop spans 19 amino acids. The CDR3 is CASREGGLAGLANTGELFF. The CDR3 coding sequence is TGTGCCAGCAGGGAAGGGGGACTAGCGGGCCTCGCGAACACCGGGGAGCTGTTTTTT.

J is TRBJ1-1 and V is TRBV6-5; D unclear. Germline assignment: CDR1 MNHEY and CDR2 SVGAGI. This CDR3 comprises 14 residues. V was shortened by 7 bases and J by 4 bases, with 16 bases between the two germline ends. The CDR3 nucleotides are TGTGCCAGCAAAACTGGACGGGAGATCACTGAAGCTTTCTTT. It codes for CASKTGREITEAFF.

This chain joins TRBV6-2 or TRBV6-3 and TRBJ2-7; D is unresolved. Trimming shortened V by 6 bases and J by 0 bases, and 9 bases separated the two germline ends. The CDR3 runs to 13 residues. CDR1 MNHEY and CDR2 SVGEGT come from the germline V gene. The CDR3 here is CASSPASSYEQYF. The DNA for the CDR3 is TGTGCCAGCAGCCCCGCCAGCTCCTACGAGCAGTACTTC.

This clone was found once. The rearrangement links TRBV30 to TRBJ2-7, with 12 bases fitting TRBD2. Germline CDR1 and CDR2: GTSNPN and SVGIG (reference sequence). This CDR3 has 15 amino acids. The J segment lost 2 bases and the V segment lost 2 bases, leaving 4 bases of the junction unmatched. This CDR3 is CAWSLASGRAYEQYF. Written as DNA, the CDR3 is TGTGCCTGGAGTTTGGCTAGCGGGAGGGCCTACGAGCAGTACTTC.

The chain has TRBV28 and TRBJ1-5, with 11 bases aligning to TRBD1. Germline V gene data show CDR1 as MDHEN and CDR2 as SYDVKM. V dropped 6 bases and J dropped 8; count of bases not matched to a gene: 9. This CDR3 has 15 residues. CDR3 DNA: TGTGCCAGCAGCCCACGGACAGGGGGCTTCGAGCCCCAGCATTTT. Protein sequence: CASSPRTGGFEPQHF.

This clone was observed once. The chain is built from TRBV18 and TRBJ1-1; the D is unclear. Germline CDR1 and CDR2: KGHSH and LQKENI. V was cut by 6 bases and J by 4 bases, with 15 bases left in between. The CDR3 is 14 residues long. The CDR3 reads CASSNTGRFTEAFF. For the CDR3, the DNA is TGTGCCAGCTCTAATACCGGGAGGTTCACTGAAGCTTTCTTT.

This chain uses TRBV19 with TRBJ2-1, with D maybe TRBD1 (5 bases). Trimming removed 3 bases at V and 8 bases at J, with 5 bases between. The CDR3 consists of 11 residues. Per the germline V gene, CDR1 is LNHDA and CDR2 is SQIVND (reference sequence). Written as DNA, the CDR3 is TGTGCCAGTAGTATGACAGATGAGCAGTTCTTC. Protein sequence: CASSMTDEQFF. Full variable domain (rest looked up from reference TRBV19 and TRBJ2-1): DGGITQSPKYLFRKEGQNVTLSCEQNLNHDAMYWYRQDPGQGLRLIYYSQIVNDFQKGDIAEGYSVSREKKESFPLTVTSAQKNPTAFYLCASSMTDEQFFGPGTRLTVL.

This chain links TRBV2 with TRBJ2-2; D is perhaps TRBD1 (5 bases). Looked up from germline, CDR1 is SNHLY and CDR2 is FYNNEI. The CDR3 loop spans 13 amino acids. V shed 5 bases and J shed 4 bases, with 8 bases lying between them. The CDR3 DNA is TGTGCCAGCAGTTTCCAGGGCACCGGGGAGCTGTTTTTT. As protein: CASSFQGTGELFF.

The V gene is TRBV11-2, the J gene TRBJ1-5; no clear D gene. CDR3 length equals 13 residues. V lost 1 base and J 6 bases, leaving 7 bases between the germline ends. CDR1 and CDR2 from the germline V gene are SGHAT and FQNNGV. The CDR3 DNA follows: TGTGCCAGCAGCTTAGGGATTGGTCAGCCCCAGCATTTT. This translates into CASSLGIGQPQHF.

The chain links TRBV3-1 (or the pseudogene TRBV3-2) to TRBJ2-3; 13 nucleotides align to TRBD2. The V gene end was trimmed by 2 bases and the J gene end by 5 bases; junction bases not matched to a gene: 7. The CDR3 is 17 residues long. Per germline, CDR1 LGHDT and CDR2 YNNKEL (reference sequence). The CDR3 sequence: CASSQPLAGGLGDTQYF. CDR3 nucleotides: TGTGCCAGCAGCCAACCACTAGCGGGAGGGCTGGGAGATACGCAGTATTTT.

The V gene is TRBV7-2, the J gene TRBJ2-2, with 8 bases lining up with TRBD1. The germline CDR1 and CDR2 sequences are SGHTA and FQGNSA. V lost 0 bases and J lost 5; bases outside the gene matches: 5. The CDR3 runs 16 residues. The CDR3 DNA reads as TGTGCCAGCAGCTTAGCGGCAGGGGGCTTAACCGGGGAGCTGTTTTTT. Residues: CASSLAAGGLTGELFF.

This rearrangement joins TRBV7-8 to TRBJ2-5, with D possibly matching TRBD2 (5 bases). Germline loops: CDR1 SGHVS, CDR2 FQNEAQ. The CDR3 is 16 residues long. V shed 2 bases and J shed 5 bases, with 18 bases lying between them. DNA for the CDR3: TGTGCCAGCAGCTTACCCCTAGTCGCCAGGAGGGAGACCCAGTACTTC. Protein sequence: CASSLPLVARRETQYF.

Here the CDR3 DNA reads TGCAGCGTTGACTCCTACAGCACAGATACGCAGTATTTT. Amino acid sequence: CSVDSYSTDTQYF. V is TRBV29-1 and J is TRBJ2-3; no definite D call. V dropped 3 bases and J dropped 0 bases, with 7 bases sitting between them. Germline V gives CDR1 SQVTM, CDR2 ANQGSEA. The CDR3 contains 13 residues.

The V call is TRBV3-1 (or the pseudogene TRBV3-2), the J call TRBJ2-5, with D unclear. Trimming pared 4 bases from V and 1 base from J, leaving 7 bases between. CDR3 size: 13 residues. Germline V gene sequence: CDR1 LGHDT, CDR2 YNNKEL (reference sequence). CDR3 DNA: TGTGCCAGCAGCCGAAGTATCCAAGAGACCCAGTACTTC. Amino acids: CASSRSIQETQYF.

The V and J genes are TRBV5-1 and TRBJ2-5; D not resolved. The CDR3 runs to 13 residues. Trimming removed 1 base from V and 1 base from J, with 5 bases in between. CDR1 and CDR2 (germline): SGHRS, YFSETQ. The CDR3 DNA reads as TGCGCCAGCAGCTTGTATAGCCAAGAGACCCAGTACTTC. Translating it yields CASSLYSQETQYF. Complete variable domain (other parts from reference TRBV5-1 and TRBJ2-5): KAGVTQTPRYLIKTRGQQVTLSCSPISGHRSVSWYQQTPGQGLQFLFEYFSETQRNKGNFPGRFSGRQFSNSRSEMNVSTLELGDSALYLCASSLYSQETQYFGPGTRLLVL.

The chain uses TRBV27 and TRBJ2-7; D may correspond to TRBD1 or TRBD2 (5 bases each). This CDR3 is built from 14 residues. The V gene's germline CDR1 is MNHEY and CDR2 SMNVEV (reference sequence). V lost 0 bases, J lost 4 bases, and 10 bases lay in between. CDR3 DNA sequence: TGTGCCAGCAGTTTATCCCTGGGGGTATACGAGCAGTACTTC. It codes for CASSLSLGVYEQYF.

The CDR3 reads CASSQALGRPDYEQYF. The CDR3 DNA sequence: TGCGCCAGCAGCCAAGCTTTGGGCAGGCCTGACTACGAGCAGTACTTC. The J gene is TRBJ2-7, the V gene TRBV4-3; D not resolved. Per germline, CDR1 LGHNA and CDR2 YSLEER. Between the trimmed V and J ends, which lost 1 base and 3 bases, there was a span of 16 bases. This CDR3 contains 16 residues.

The V gene is TRBV19, the J gene TRBJ2-5; D call uncertain. Germline V gene lookup returns CDR1 LNHDA and CDR2 SQIVND (reference sequence). The length of the CDR3 is 13 residues. Trimming pared 0 bases from V and 0 bases from J, leaving 2 bases between. The CDR3 nucleotides read TGTGCCAGTAGTATAGACTACCAAGAGACCCAGTACTTC. This encodes CASSIDYQETQYF.

The chain links TRBV9 to TRBJ2-3, with D hard to call. Trimming removed 1 base from V and 2 bases from J, with 8 bases in between. The CDR3 spans 14 residues. Germline V lookup: CDR1 SGDLS, CDR2 YYNGEE. The CDR3 is CASSVQTTTDTQYF. The CDR3 coding sequence is TGTGCCAGCAGCGTACAGACCACCACAGATACGCAGTATTTT.

V and J are TRBV9 and TRBJ1-6; 9 nucleotides agree with TRBD1. V was clipped by 3 bases and J by 7 bases; unmatched bases: 5. CDR3 length: 15 amino acids. CDR1 SGDLS and CDR2 YYNGEE come from the germline V gene. The CDR3 DNA follows: TGTGCCAGCAGCGCAGGGGACAGGGCCAATTCACCCCTCCACTTT. As protein: CASSAGDRANSPLHF.

This clone was counted a single time. The gene calls are TRBV4-2 and TRBJ2-1, with 9 bases that match TRBD2. With 1 base clipped from V and 8 bases from J, the junction kept 9 bases outside the gene matches. The CDR3 runs to 16 residues. Germline CDR1 LGHNA, CDR2 YNFKEQ. CDR3 amino acids: CASSQGVSGRKDEQFF. CDR3 DNA: TGTGCCAGCAGCCAAGGGGTTAGCGGGAGAAAGGATGAGCAGTTCTTC.

J is TRBJ2-5 and V is TRBV10-2, with unresolved D. Looked up from germline, CDR1 is WSHSY and CDR2 is SAAADI. V lost 4 bases to trimming and J lost 2 bases, with 11 bases between them. The CDR3 runs 14 residues. CDR3 sequence reads: CASSARNPQETQYF. The CDR3 bases are TGCGCCAGCAGTGCCAGGAACCCTCAAGAGACCCAGTACTTC.

The rearrangement links TRBV28 to TRBJ2-7; 8 bases agree with TRBD1. Germline lookup yields CDR1 MDHEN and CDR2 SYDVKM. CDR3 length: 14 residues. V was pared by 6 bases and J by 6 bases, with 10 bases of the junction left unmatched. The DNA for the CDR3 is TGTGCCAGCAGGCAAGGGACAGGTACCTTCGAGCAGTACTTC. This encodes CASRQGTGTFEQYF.